These T cell receptor beta chains were read from a single sample in a study of blood T cell repertoires in COVID-19. Profiled with immunoSEQ multiplex PCR; TCRdb holds only in-frame clones, not every one. The data show about 250,000 clones, about 90% seen once. The specimen was peripheral blood. These receptors were collected from a man older than 75 with acute or convalescent COVID-19. Both conserved end residues are part of each CDR3. D genes are given only for firm matches. Rows may omit the clone size; those that give it use once, few, many or a size class.

cdr3_nt	cdr3_aa	clone_size	d_call	v_call	j_call
TGCAGTGCCAGTCGTCGGGACACCGCCATCGGCGGCTACACCTTC	CSASRRDTAIGGYTF	NA	NA	TRBV20-1	TRBJ1-2
TGTGCCAGCAGTCCCCGGACAGGGGTCAACGCGCAGTACTTC	CASSPRTGVNAQYF	NA	TRBD1	TRBV28	TRBJ2-7
TGTGCCAGCAGTGAAGCACCCGGGGGCAATCAGCCCCAGCATTTT	CASSEAPGGNQPQHF	NA	NA	TRBV6-4	TRBJ1-5
TGTGCCAGCAGTATTACTAGCGGGGGGTGGGAGACCCAGTACTTC	CASSITSGGWETQYF	NA	TRBD2	TRBV6-5	TRBJ2-5
TGTGCCAGCAGTTACTCAGACTACAATGGCTACACCTTC	CASSYSDYNGYTF	NA	NA	TRBV6-5	TRBJ1-2
TGTGCCAGCAGTGCGAACAGGGAAGCTTTCTTT	CASSANREAFF	NA	NA	TRBV6-2/TRBV6-3	TRBJ1-1
TGTGCCAGCAGCTTGTTGGGGCCCCAGGGTGAGCAGTTCTTC	CASSLLGPQGEQFF	once	NA	TRBV7-6	TRBJ2-1
TGTGCCAGCAGTACTAGCGGGGGGGCTGAAGAGACCCAGTACTTC	CASSTSGGAEETQYF	NA	TRBD2	TRBV2	TRBJ2-5
TGCGCCAGCAGCCTAGGACTAGCGAGGACCGGGGAGCTGTTTTTT	CASSLGLARTGELFF	NA	TRBD2	TRBV5-1	TRBJ2-2
TGTGCCAGCAGTCTAACAGGGGGCCGAGAGACCCAGTACTTC	CASSLTGGRETQYF	NA	TRBD1	TRBV6-2/TRBV6-3	TRBJ2-5
TGTGCCAGTAGTATAAACCTAGCGGGAGGGCCGGGCACAGATACGCAGTATTTT	CASSINLAGGPGTDTQYF	NA	TRBD2	TRBV19	TRBJ2-3
TGCGCCAGCAGCTTGGGTTGGACAGGGGAAGGCACGCAGTATTTT	CASSLGWTGEGTQYF	NA	TRBD1	TRBV5-1	TRBJ2-3
TGTGCCAGCAGCTTGGACTGGAACACCGGGGAGCTGTTTTTT	CASSLDWNTGELFF	NA	NA	TRBV7-3	TRBJ2-2
TGCGCCAGCAGCCCTCCGGGACAGGGGAGGGCGGAGACCCAGTACTTC	CASSPPGQGRAETQYF	NA	TRBD1	TRBV5-1	TRBJ2-5
TGTGCCAGCAGCCTTACCCCTGGCGGGGTTAGCACAGATACGCAGTATTTT	CASSLTPGGVSTDTQYF	NA	NA	TRBV3-1/TRBV3-2	TRBJ2-3
TGTGCCAGTAGTTCCGGCGGGGGGCCCGAGACCCAGTACTTC	CASSSGGGPETQYF	once	TRBD2	TRBV19	TRBJ2-5
TGTGCCAGCAGCTTAACAGGGGGCACTGAAGCTTTCTTT	CASSLTGGTEAFF	NA	TRBD1	TRBV7-2	TRBJ1-1
TGCGCCAGCAGCCAAGACCCGGGGTATGAGCAGTTCTTC	CASSQDPGYEQFF	once	NA	TRBV4-3	TRBJ2-1
TGTGCCACCAGTCAACGGGAGAGGCAGTATTTT	CATSQRERQYF	NA	NA	TRBV24-1	TRBJ2-3
TGTGCCAGCAGCCGACAGGGGGCCAATGAGCAGTTCTTC	CASSRQGANEQFF	NA	TRBD1	TRBV14	TRBJ2-1
TGCGCCAGCAGCCAAGAGTCGGGGACTGGGGCCAACGTCCTGACTTTC	CASSQESGTGANVLTF	NA	NA	TRBV4-3	TRBJ2-6
TGTGCCATCAGCAGGGACAGGGATTCCACAGATACGCAGTATTTT	CAISRDRDSTDTQYF	NA	TRBD1	TRBV10-3	TRBJ2-3
TGTGCCAGCAGCAACCTAGCGGGGGGCATCAATGAGCAGTTCTTC	CASSNLAGGINEQFF	NA	TRBD2	TRBV2	TRBJ2-1
TGTGCCAGCAGTTTAGCGGGGACAGGCTCCTACGAGCAGTACTTC	CASSLAGTGSYEQYF	NA	TRBD1	TRBV28	TRBJ2-7
TGTGCCAGCAGCTTAGAAGTGGGAGGAAGCTATGAGCAGTTCTTC	CASSLEVGGSYEQFF	NA	NA	TRBV11-2	TRBJ2-1
TGCGCCAGCAGTATTTTCATGGACAGGAAGCTTCTCTCGGATGGCTACACCTTC	CASSIFMDRKLLSDGYTF	few	TRBD1	TRBV10-2	TRBJ1-2
TGCGCCAGCAGCTTGCGGCTAGCGGGATCCTACAATGAGCAGTTCTTC	CASSLRLAGSYNEQFF	NA	TRBD2	TRBV5-1	TRBJ2-1
TGTGCCAGCAGCTTAGCGGGGGGTATCTATAATTCACCCCTCCACTTT	CASSLAGGIYNSPLHF	NA	NA	TRBV13	TRBJ1-6
TGCGCCAGCAGGGGTGGACAGGAGGATGGCTACACCTTC	CASRGGQEDGYTF	few	TRBD1	TRBV23-1	TRBJ1-2
TGTGCCAGCAGCCCAGACGGACTAGCGGGAGTTACCGGGGAGCTGTTTTTT	CASSPDGLAGVTGELFF	NA	TRBD2	TRBV7-9	TRBJ2-2
TGCGCCAGCAGCCACACCCCGGGGGGTGCGGAGACTGAAGCTTTCTTT	CASSHTPGGAETEAFF	NA	NA	TRBV4-3	TRBJ1-1
TGTGCCAGCAGTACGGGACTAGCGGGAAACACAGATACGCAGTATTTT	CASSTGLAGNTDTQYF	NA	TRBD2	TRBV7-2	TRBJ2-3
TGCAGCGTTGAAGACTTGTCGACAGCCACCGGGGAGCTGTTTTTT	CSVEDLSTATGELFF	NA	NA	TRBV29-1	TRBJ2-2
TGTGCCAGCATCCGGGGTAGCAATCAGCCCCAGCATTTT	CASIRGSNQPQHF	NA	NA	TRBV28	TRBJ1-5
TGTGCTAGTGGTCCCAGGGATGCCTACGAGCAGTACTTC	CASGPRDAYEQYF	NA	NA	TRBV12-5	TRBJ2-7
TGTGCCAGCAGCCAAGGACAGGGGTCGTCTAACTATGGCTACACCTTC	CASSQGQGSSNYGYTF	NA	TRBD1	TRBV4-2	TRBJ1-2
TGTGCCAGCAATCGACAGGGGCCCAATCAGCCCCAGCATTTT	CASNRQGPNQPQHF	NA	TRBD1	TRBV2	TRBJ1-5
TGTGCCAGCAGCTTGGAGCTCCGGAGCTCCTACAATGAGCAGTTCTTC	CASSLELRSSYNEQFF	NA	NA	TRBV5-5	TRBJ2-1
TGTGCCAGCAGCGAAGACAGGGTTGGGAACTATGGCTACACCTTC	CASSEDRVGNYGYTF	few	TRBD1	TRBV6-1	TRBJ1-2
TGTGCCAGTAGTACGTATCCGGGACAGGGCGCGGGGGCCAACGTCCTGACTTTC	CASSTYPGQGAGANVLTF	NA	TRBD1	TRBV19	TRBJ2-6
TGTGCCAGTACCGATGGGGGGAAAGGCTACACCTTC	CASTDGGKGYTF	NA	NA	TRBV19	TRBJ1-2
TGTGCCAGCAGTAACACCCGGACTAGCGGGAGTCAATCCTACGAGCAGTACTTC	CASSNTRTSGSQSYEQYF	NA	TRBD2	TRBV6-2/TRBV6-3	TRBJ2-7
TGTGCCAGCTCATTAAATCAGGGGGACGAGACCCAGTACTTC	CASSLNQGDETQYF	NA	TRBD1	TRBV18	TRBJ2-5
TGTGCCAGCAGTTTCCGGGACACTACCTACGAGCAGTACTTC	CASSFRDTTYEQYF	NA	NA	TRBV6-5	TRBJ2-7
TGTGCCAGCAGCTTACTCCCAGGGACAGGTACCGGGGAGCTGTTTTTT	CASSLLPGTGTGELFF	NA	TRBD1	TRBV7-3	TRBJ2-2
TGTGCCAGCAGCCTCACAGGCGTCCAAGAGACCCAGTACTTC	CASSLTGVQETQYF	NA	NA	TRBV11-1	TRBJ2-5
TGTGCCAGCAGCCTACGGGGAGGGGCGCAGGCGAACACCGGGGAGCTGTTTTTT	CASSLRGGAQANTGELFF	NA	TRBD2	TRBV7-6	TRBJ2-2
TGTGCCAGCGGAGTCGACAGGGGGAACACTGAAGCTTTCTTT	CASGVDRGNTEAFF	NA	TRBD1	TRBV18	TRBJ1-1
TGCAGCTTCCTGACAGGACAGACCCAGTACTTC	CSFLTGQTQYF	NA	NA	TRBV29-1	TRBJ2-5
TGTGCCAGCAGTTACTCCGCCAGGCGAGGAAACACCATATATTTT	CASSYSARRGNTIYF	NA	NA	TRBV6-5	TRBJ1-3
TGTGCCAGCAGAGCCTCGACACCTAACTATGGCTACACCTTC	CASRASTPNYGYTF	NA	NA	TRBV25-1	TRBJ1-2